This T cell receptor beta chain derives from a study of blood T cell repertoires in COVID-19. In the source study's methods: The authors estimated nucleated cell counts from reference gene primer amplification. Profiling relied on immunoSEQ multiplex PCR, and the TCRdb table lists in-frame clones only, not all of them. V, J and clone size were drawn from that table, and D and trimming were deduced from the DNA. The sample has approximately 230,000 clones, 70% to 85% seen once. Self-reported history from a screening survey and questionnaire set each donor's cohort. Specimen: PBMCs or T cells enriched from blood (not recorded which). This TCR was sampled from a middle-aged man who had recovered from COVID-19.

The CDR3 DNA is TGCGCCAGCAGCTTGGAGGGTAGCGGGAGTGGTACCGGGGAGCTGTTTTTT. This gives the protein CASSLEGSGSGTGELFF. The chain is built from TRBV5-1 and TRBJ2-2; 9 bases line up with TRBD2. The CDR3 has 17 amino acids. V dropped 0 bases and J dropped 5; count of bases not matched to a gene: 8. Germline values: CDR1 SGHRS, CDR2 YFSETQ.